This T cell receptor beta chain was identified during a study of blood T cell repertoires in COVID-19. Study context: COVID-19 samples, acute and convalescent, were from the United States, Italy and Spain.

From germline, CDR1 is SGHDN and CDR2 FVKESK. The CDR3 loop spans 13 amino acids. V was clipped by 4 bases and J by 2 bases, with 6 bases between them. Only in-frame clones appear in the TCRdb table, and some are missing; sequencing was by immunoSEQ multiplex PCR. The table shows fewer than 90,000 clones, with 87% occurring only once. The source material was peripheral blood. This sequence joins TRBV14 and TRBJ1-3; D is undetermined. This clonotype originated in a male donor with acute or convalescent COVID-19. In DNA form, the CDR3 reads TGTGCCAGCAGCCTTCTCCCTGGAAACACCATATATTTT. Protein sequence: CASSLLPGNTIYF.